This is a list of T cell receptor beta chains from one sample in a study of cytomegalovirus exposure and HLA in healthy donors. Using immunoSEQ multiplex PCR, the repertoire was profiled, and TCRdb retains in-frame clones only, with some absent. The data show 160,000 or so clones, with approximately 80% seen just once and around 6.7% held by the top ten. Source material: PBMCs. These TCRs come from a woman in her 30s in good health and CMV-seropositive. Each CDR3 is given with its conserved first and last residue. D genes are given only for firm matches. Rows may omit the clone size; those that give it use once, few, many or a size class.

>TRBV18|-|TRBJ2-5|-
CASSPGGETQYF
TGTGCCAGCTCACCAGGGGGGGAGACCCAGTACTTC
>TRBV5-5|-|TRBJ1-1|-
CASRRTRVLNTEAFF
TGTGCCAGCAGGCGGACGCGGGTTTTGAACACTGAAGCTTTCTTT
>TRBV6-1|-|TRBJ1-2|-
CASRDSPNYGYTF
TGTGCCAGCAGGGACAGCCCTAACTATGGCTACACCTTC
>TRBV7-2|-|TRBJ1-2|-
CASSPRRVPNYGYTF
TGTGCCAGCAGCCCCCGCCGAGTTCCTAACTATGGCTACACCTTC
>TRBV5-1|-|TRBJ1-1|-
CASRDGQYTEAFF
TGCGCCAGCAGGGACGGACAGTACACTGAAGCTTTCTTT
>TRBV28|TRBD1|TRBJ2-6|few
CASTPGGVSGANVLTF
TGTGCCAGCACGCCAGGGGGTGTATCTGGGGCCAACGTCCTGACTTTC
>TRBV5-1|TRBD2|TRBJ2-5|-
CASSFPSSGGGQETQYF
TGCGCCAGCAGCTTTCCCTCTAGCGGGGGTGGGCAAGAGACCCAGTACTTC
>TRBV7-2|-|TRBJ2-5|-
CASSLTRNQETQYF
TGTGCCAGCAGCTTAACGCGGAACCAAGAGACCCAGTACTTC
>TRBV5-1|-|TRBJ2-2|-
CASSLNTIYAGELFF
TGCGCCAGCAGCTTGAATACGATCTACGCCGGGGAGCTGTTTTTT
>TRBV19|TRBD1|TRBJ2-4|-
CASKEYPGTGPASQYF
TGTGCCAGTAAAGAATATCCCGGGACAGGGCCGGCCAGTCAGTACTTC
>TRBV7-2|-|TRBJ2-5|once
CASSLRGIETQYF
TGTGCCAGCAGCTTACGGGGAATAGAGACCCAGTACTTC
>TRBV28|-|TRBJ1-1|-
CASSFSPGALTEAFF
TGTGCCAGCAGTTTTTCCCCAGGGGCGCTGACTGAAGCTTTCTTT
>TRBV7-2|-|TRBJ1-1|-
CASSTPDPSEGAFF
TGTGCCAGCAGCACCCCCGACCCTTCGGAGGGAGCTTTCTTT
>TRBV19|-|TRBJ1-2|few
CASSMFTPFMSASRENYGYTF
TGTGCCAGTAGTATGTTTACCCCGTTTATGTCCGCCTCAAGGGAGAACTATGGCTACACCTTC
>TRBV29-1|-|TRBJ2-6|-
CSVVKTGKRGANVLTF
TGCAGCGTGGTCAAAACAGGGAAGAGGGGGGCCAACGTCCTGACTTTC
>TRBV9|-|TRBJ2-3|-
CASSVAEQSRFTDTQYF
TGTGCCAGCAGCGTAGCGGAGCAAAGCCGCTTCACAGATACGCAGTATTTT
>TRBV10-2|TRBD1|TRBJ1-2|-
CASSDGTDTNYGYTF
TGCGCCAGCAGTGACGGGACAGATACGAACTATGGCTACACCTTC
>TRBV7-9|TRBD1|TRBJ1-2|-
CASSHMGQGNYGYTF
TGTGCCAGCAGCCATATGGGACAGGGGAACTATGGCTACACCTTC
>TRBV5-6|-|TRBJ2-1|-
CASSLGTQYNEQFF
TGTGCCAGCAGCTTGGGGACACAATACAATGAGCAGTTCTTC
>TRBV5-4|TRBD1|TRBJ2-7|-
CASSSYRDSYEQYF
TGTGCCAGCAGCTCCTACCGGGACAGCTACGAGCAGTACTTC
>TRBV6-1|TRBD1|TRBJ2-7|-
CAVSSRGTYGQYF
TGTGCCGTTTCCTCCAGGGGGACGTACGGGCAGTACTTC
>TRBV18|TRBD1|TRBJ1-5|few
CASSPGQDLPPQHF
TGTGCCAGCTCACCGGGACAGGACCTACCACCCCAGCATTTT
>TRBV29-1|-|TRBJ2-1|-
CSVERRGKYNEQFF
TGCAGCGTTGAAAGAAGGGGCAAGTACAATGAGCAGTTCTTC
>TRBV12-5|TRBD1|TRBJ1-2|-
CASGWTGGHGYTF
TGTGCTAGTGGTTGGACAGGGGGCCATGGCTACACCTTC
>TRBV5-5|TRBD1|TRBJ2-7|-
CASSFWTGPYEQYF
TGTGCCAGCAGCTTTTGGACAGGCCCCTACGAGCAGTACTTC
>TRBV7-8|-|TRBJ1-4|-
CASSLRFAGQTNEKLFF
TGTGCCAGCAGCTTACGATTTGCAGGACAGACTAATGAAAAACTGTTTTTT
>TRBV9|-|TRBJ1-2|-
CASSLTTGNYGYTF
TGTGCCAGCAGCCTAACCACAGGGAACTATGGCTACACCTTC
>TRBV5-1|-|TRBJ2-5|once
CASSSNTYSGGTQYF
TGCGCCAGCAGCTCCAATACGTACTCTGGAGGGACCCAGTACTTC
>TRBV11-2|-|TRBJ2-3|-
CASSPGTAGGTQYF
TGTGCCAGCAGCCCCGGGACTGCAGGCGGTACGCAGTATTTT
>TRBV7-2|TRBD1|TRBJ2-3|once
CASSLDRGLTDTQYF
TGTGCCAGCAGCCTCGACAGGGGACTCACAGATACGCAGTATTTT
>TRBV21-1|-|TRBJ2-7|-
CACEPLTGVPTYEQYF
TGTGCCTGCGAACCCCTGACAGGGGTTCCAACCTACGAGCAGTACTTC
>TRBV19|-|TRBJ1-3|-
CASSIFAGSGNTIYF
TGTGCCAGTAGTATATTCGCGGGCTCTGGAAACACCATATATTTT
>TRBV5-4|-|TRBJ2-6|-
CASSLAIGGSNVLTF
TGTGCCAGCAGCTTGGCCATCGGCGGATCCAACGTCCTGACTTTC
>TRBV7-2|-|TRBJ1-3|-
CASSGLLSNTIYF
TGTGCCAGCAGCGGACTGTTAAGTAACACCATATATTTT
>TRBV19|TRBD1|TRBJ1-5|-
CASQKDRDQPQHF
TGTGCCAGTCAGAAGGACAGGGATCAGCCCCAGCATTTT
>TRBV4-3|TRBD1|TRBJ2-7|-
CASSRDSRSSYEQYF
TGCGCCAGCAGTCGGGACAGCCGGAGCTCCTACGAGCAGTACTTC
>TRBV18|-|TRBJ1-1|-
CASSRGGDTEAFF
TGTGCCAGCTCACGGGGGGGGGACACTGAAGCTTTCTTT
>TRBV5-1|TRBD2|TRBJ2-3|-
CASSLLPRGEGPDTQYF
TGCGCCAGCAGCTTGTTACCACGGGGGGAGGGGCCAGATACGCAGTATTTT
>TRBV18|-|TRBJ1-1|-
CASSSSIAATEAFF
TGTGCCAGCTCATCATCTATTGCTGCCACTGAAGCTTTCTTT
>TRBV19|TRBD1|TRBJ1-1|-
CASTHRGQRRRTEAFF
TGTGCCAGTACCCATAGGGGGCAGAGACGGAGAACTGAAGCTTTCTTT
>TRBV5-4|-|TRBJ2-7|few
CASSPLYEQYF
TGTGCCAGCAGCCCCCTCTACGAGCAGTACTTC
>TRBV11-2|-|TRBJ1-3|-
CASSRPGRLSGNTIYF
TGTGCCAGCAGCCGTCCCGGGAGGCTCTCTGGAAACACCATATATTTT
>TRBV2|-|TRBJ1-1|few
CASSAGVNTEAFF
TGTGCCAGCAGTGCAGGGGTCAACACTGAAGCTTTCTTT
>TRBV7-9|-|TRBJ1-1|-
CASRPREGGTEAFF
TGTGCCAGCCGGCCCCGGGAGGGAGGTACTGAAGCTTTCTTT
>TRBV4-1|-|TRBJ1-4|once
CASSQVVFQGIGEKLFF
TGCGCCAGCAGCCAAGTCGTATTCCAGGGGATAGGGGAAAAACTGTTTTTT
>TRBV2|-|TRBJ1-5|few
CASSEMGAQPQHF
TGTGCCAGCAGTGAGATGGGGGCTCAGCCCCAGCATTTT
>TRBV7-3|-|TRBJ2-1|-
CASSPIGTYNEQFF
TGTGCCAGCAGCCCCATTGGGACATACAATGAGCAGTTCTTC
>TRBV7-8|TRBD1|TRBJ1-2|-
CASSQGQDYPRTNYGYTF
TGTGCCAGCAGCCAGGGACAGGACTACCCCCGGACTAACTATGGCTACACCTTC
>TRBV4-2|-|TRBJ1-5|-
CASSQDWSGGWKGNQPQHF
TGTGCCAGCAGCCAAGATTGGTCAGGTGGGTGGAAGGGCAATCAGCCCCAGCATTTT
>TRBV4-3|TRBD1|TRBJ1-1|-
CASSPQQGAWTEAFF
TGCGCCAGCAGCCCCCAACAGGGGGCTTGGACTGAAGCTTTCTTT
>TRBV9|-|TRBJ2-2|-
CASNSNTGELFF
TGTGCCAGCAATTCAAACACCGGGGAGCTGTTTTTT
>TRBV28|-|TRBJ1-4|once
CASSLWGHNEKLFF
TGTGCCAGCAGTTTATGGGGACATAATGAAAAACTGTTTTTT
>TRBV10-3|-|TRBJ2-1|once
CAISELWQNYNEQFF
TGTGCCATCAGTGAGTTGTGGCAGAATTACAATGAGCAGTTCTTC
>TRBV9|-|TRBJ2-3|-
CASSVERADTQYF
TGTGCCAGCAGCGTAGAACGGGCAGATACGCAGTATTTT